The 30 T cell receptor beta chains below come from one sample, sequenced in a study of blood T cell repertoires in COVID-19. Libraries were prepared by immunoSEQ multiplex PCR; TCRdb keeps only in-frame clonotypes and omits some of them. The sample contains under 140,000 clones, around four fifths of which appear only once. Sample: peripheral blood. The receptor source for this set is a woman in her sixties or seventies with acute or convalescent COVID-19.

The genes are TRBV9 and TRBJ2-3; 16 bases match TRBD2. Looked up from germline, CDR1 is SGDLS and CDR2 is YYNGEE. This CDR3 has 18 residues. Trimming took 4 bases from V and 7 from J; bases not matched to a gene: 12. The chain's CDR3 is CASSPPLGTSGGAHTQYF. Here the CDR3 DNA reads TGTGCCAGCAGCCCACCGCTAGGGACTAGCGGGGGGGCCCATACGCAGTATTTT.

The chain employs TRBV6-5 and TRBJ2-7; D remains unclear. V lost 6 bases and J lost 7, with 10 bases in between. Germline CDR1 and CDR2: MNHEY and SVGAGI. The CDR3 contains 11 residues. CDR3 nucleotides: TGTGCCAGCAGAACTTCTTGGGAGCAGTACTTC. Translation gives CASRTSWEQYF.

The chain couples TRBV12-5 to TRBJ1-6; 7 bases line up with TRBD1. V lost 5 bases, J lost 9 bases, and 10 bases stayed unmatched. CDR3 length: 15 residues. Per germline, CDR1 LGHNT and CDR2 FRNRAP. In DNA form, the CDR3 reads TGTGCTAGTGGTCCAGCCGGGACAGCGAGTTCACCCCTCCACTTT. It specifies CASGPAGTASSPLHF. The full variable domain, with the rest looked up from reference TRBV12-5 and TRBJ1-6, is DARVTQTPRHKVTEMGQEVTMRCQPILGHNTVFWYRQTMMQGLELLAYFRNRAPLDDSGMPKDRFSAEMPDATLATLKIQPSEPRDSAVYFCASGPAGTASSPLHFGNGTRLTVT.

The chain employs TRBV23-1 and TRBJ1-1, with 10 bases identical to TRBD1. TRBV23-1 is annotated as an ORF whose role is uncertain. Losses at the gene ends were 2 bases for V and 0 bases for J; bases not matched to a gene: 9. This CDR3 comprises 18 residues. This chain's CDR3 is CASSQTERDRGVNTEAFF. The CDR3 DNA follows: TGCGCCAGCAGTCAAACCGAACGGGACAGGGGTGTGAACACTGAAGCTTTCTTT.

The chain employs TRBV29-1 and TRBJ2-7, with D perhaps matching TRBD1 (6 bases). The CDR3 has 14 residues. Germline V gene data show CDR1 as SQVTM and CDR2 as ANQGSEA. V was shortened by 6 bases and J by 2 bases, with 17 bases between the two germline ends. In DNA, the CDR3 is TGCAGCGTAGCCACGAACAGGGATCCCTACGAGCAGTACTTC. It yields the protein CSVATNRDPYEQYF.

This clone was found a few times. The J gene is TRBJ2-7, the V gene TRBV5-1; D possibly corresponds to TRBD2 (5 bases). The V gene lost 4 bases and the J gene lost 0 bases, with 11 bases spanning the gap. CDR1 and CDR2 from the germline V gene are SGHRS and YFSETQ. The CDR3 covers 14 residues. The CDR3 protein is CASSRDYLSYEQYF. In DNA form, the CDR3 reads TGCGCCAGCAGCCGTGACTACCTCTCCTACGAGCAGTACTTC.

V is TRBV19 and J is TRBJ1-1; perhaps TRBD1 as D (5 bases). V lost 7 bases and J 5 bases, leaving 17 bases between the germline ends. This CDR3 contains 14 residues. Germline CDR1 LNHDA, CDR2 SQIVND (reference sequence). In DNA, the CDR3 is TGTGCCAGTACCTCGACAGAGCCGCAGACTGAAGCTTTCTTT. This codes for CASTSTEPQTEAFF.

The chain couples TRBV6-4 to TRBJ2-5; 7 nucleotides match TRBD2. V lost 7 bases, J lost 5 bases, and 13 bases stayed unmatched. The CDR3 is 15 amino acids. The germline V gene encodes CDR1 MRHNA and CDR2 SNTAGT. CDR3: CASTFHGGGSETQYF. DNA for the CDR3: TGTGCCAGCACCTTCCATGGCGGGGGAAGCGAGACCCAGTACTTC.

On this clone itself: This CDR3 is also generated by other DNA sequences in the sample. The genes are TRBV5-5 and TRBJ2-2; 11 bases agree with TRBD2. V was clipped by 4 bases and J by 0 bases; unmatched bases: 8. Germline lookup yields CDR1 SGHKS and CDR2 YYEKEE (reference sequence). This CDR3 has 18 residues. CDR3: CASSLGLAGGPNTGELFF. The CDR3 bases are TGTGCCAGCAGCCTTGGGCTAGCGGGGGGTCCGAACACCGGGGAGCTGTTTTTT.

V gene TRBV27 combines with J gene TRBJ1-4, with D possibly being TRBD1 (5 bases). V was trimmed by 5 bases and J by 0 bases, leaving 7 bases between them. The CDR3 is 14 amino acids. Germline values: CDR1 MNHEY, CDR2 SMNVEV (reference sequence). The CDR3 loop is CASSRQSTNEKLFF. As DNA, the CDR3 is TGTGCCAGCAGTCGACAGTCAACTAATGAAAAACTGTTTTTT.

This clone has just one count. This chain connects TRBV9 to TRBJ1-4; D possibly corresponds to TRBD1 (5 bases). CDR1 is SGDLS, CDR2 YYNGEE, per germline. The CDR3 runs to 13 residues. The V gene lost 0 bases and the J gene lost 16 bases, with 16 bases spanning the gap. The CDR3 reads CASSVASGGLQFF. In DNA, the CDR3 is TGTGCCAGCAGCGTAGCATCTGGGGGGTTACAGTTTTTT.

This clone was observed a few times. The V gene is TRBV30, the J gene TRBJ1-2; D is ambiguous. The ends were cut back, 3 bases at V and 3 bases at J, with 8 bases in the middle. CDR1 is GTSNPN, CDR2 SVGIG, per germline (reference sequence). The CDR3 is 12 amino acids. CDR3 sequence (DNA): TGTGCCTGGAGCAGGTACGACTATGGCTACACCTTC. This codes for CAWSRYDYGYTF.

This clone was seen only a few times. The V and J genes are TRBV15 and TRBJ2-3, with 10 bases matching TRBD1. Trimming took 5 bases from V and 2 from J; bases not matched to a gene: 7. The CDR3 runs 16 residues. Per germline, CDR1 LNHNV and CDR2 YYDKDF (reference sequence). The CDR3 region has the DNA TGTGCCACCAGCGCACAGACAGGGGGCGACACAGATACGCAGTATTTT. This encodes CATSAQTGGDTDTQYF.

The table lists this clone with a few counts. The chain has TRBV3-1 (or the pseudogene TRBV3-2) and TRBJ1-1; TRBD1 aligns across 8 bases. J was trimmed by 1 base and V by 5 bases; bases with no gene match: 3. CDR1 is LGHDT, CDR2 YNNKEL, per germline (reference sequence). The CDR3 is 14 residues long. CDR3 nucleotide sequence: TGTGCCAGCAGCTGGACAGGGCCGAACACTGAAGCTTTCTTT. Its protein product is CASSWTGPNTEAFF.

Notes on this clone: Mismatch with germline at one junction end may stem from a read error. CDR3 in amino acids: CASSQDFWTATIF. CDR3 DNA: TGTGCCAGCAGCCAGGACTTTTGGACAGCTACCATCTTC. The chain joins TRBV4-2 to TRBJ1-2, with a weak D call TRBD1 (6 bases). The CDR3 totals 13 residues. Per the germline V gene, CDR1 is LGHNA and CDR2 is YNFKEQ.

The V gene is TRBV6-6, the J gene TRBJ1-4; D is unresolved. Per germline, CDR1 MNHNY and CDR2 SVGAGI (reference sequence). The CDR3 consists of 11 residues. V was cut by 2 bases and J by 14 bases, with 9 bases left in between. The CDR3 spells CASSYGRSLFF. The CDR3 DNA reads as TGTGCCAGCAGTTACGGCCGGAGTCTGTTTTTT.

The chain uses TRBV28 and TRBJ1-1, with D unclear. Germline CDR1 reads MDHEN; CDR2 reads SYDVKM. The V gene lost 5 bases and the J gene lost 4 bases, with 17 bases spanning the gap. The CDR3 is 15 amino acids. The CDR3 DNA reads TGTGCCAGCAGTCCCCAATACTCAGAGGGCACTGAAGCTTTCTTT. Translating gives CASSPQYSEGTEAFF.

The rearrangement links TRBV5-1 to TRBJ2-7, with 12 bases aligning to TRBD1. Germline CDR1 reads SGHRS; CDR2 reads YFSETQ. The CDR3 totals 16 residues. V trimming: 1 base; J trimming: 4 bases; junction bases outside the gene matches: 6. This CDR3 reads CASSLRRDRGLYEQYF. DNA of the CDR3: TGCGCCAGCAGCTTGCGCCGGGACAGGGGGCTTTACGAGCAGTACTTC.

The chain joins TRBV7-4 to TRBJ1-5; 7 bases are a match to TRBD1. The CDR3 consists of 17 residues. J gave up 0 bases and V 2 bases, and 7 bases lay outside the gene matches. The germline V gene has CDR1 SGHVT and CDR2 SQSDAQ. In DNA form, the CDR3 reads TGTGCCAGCAGCTTACTTTGGGACAGACATAGCAATCAGCCCCAGCATTTT. This gives the protein CASSLLWDRHSNQPQHF.

This chain uses TRBV4-2 with TRBJ2-1, with a weak D call TRBD2 (5 bases). CDR1 LGHNA and CDR2 YNFKEQ come from the germline V gene. The CDR3 sequence is 16 residues long. Trimming removed 0 bases at V and 8 bases at J, with 17 bases between. In DNA form, the CDR3 reads TGTGCCAGCAGCCAAGATTTAACCGCCGAGGGCGATGAGCAGTTCTTC. Translation gives CASSQDLTAEGDEQFF.

This chain connects TRBV6-5 to TRBJ2-5; the match to TRBD2 covers 10 bases. The germline V gene encodes CDR1 MNHEY and CDR2 SVGAGI. The junction had 13 bases not matched to a gene; V was cut back by 10 bases and J by 5 bases. The length of the CDR3 is 15 residues. The CDR3 reads CATNLLAGFGETQYF. The CDR3 DNA reads TGTGCCACCAATTTACTAGCGGGGTTCGGGGAGACCCAGTACTTC.

The V gene is TRBV7-6, the J gene TRBJ2-6, with D perhaps matching TRBD2 (5 bases). The length of the CDR3 is 17 residues. Trimming took 5 bases from V and 0 from J, leaving 14 bases between them. The germline CDR1 and CDR2 sequences are SGHVS and FNYEAQ. CDR3 residues: CASSPGLPTSGANVLTF. CDR3 bases: TGTGCCAGCAGCCCAGGACTCCCCACCTCTGGGGCCAACGTCCTGACTTTC.

The chain links TRBV7-6 to TRBJ1-3; tentatively, D is TRBD1 (6 bases). Trimming pared 5 bases from V and 0 bases from J, leaving 11 bases between. The CDR3 has 15 amino acids. Germline CDR1 reads SGHVS; CDR2 reads FNYEAQ. CDR3 sequence reads: CASSPDRYSGNTIYF. The CDR3 DNA follows: TGTGCCAGCAGCCCCGACAGGTACTCTGGAAACACCATATATTTT.

The gene calls are TRBV4-3 and TRBJ1-2, with 7 bases matching TRBD1. The ends lost 2 bases at V and 4 bases at J; junction bases unmatched: 4. There are 14 residues in the CDR3. Germline CDR1 is LGHNA and CDR2 is YSLEER. CDR3 DNA sequence: TGCGCCAGCAGCCAACAGACAGGGCCCTATGGCTACACCTTC. This codes for CASSQQTGPYGYTF.

V is TRBV11-2 and J is TRBJ2-7; D unresolved. Germline CDR1 is SGHAT and CDR2 is FQNNGV. V gave up 3 bases and J gave up 9 bases, with 18 bases separating them. The CDR3 is made up of 14 amino acids. CDR3 sequence (DNA): TGTGCCAGCAGCTTTACAATGACTTTCCGGGTGCAGTACTTC. Amino acids: CASSFTMTFRVQYF.

The CDR3 protein is CASSQESSRGPNYSTDTQYF. For the CDR3, the DNA is TGTGCCAGCAGCCAAGAGTCATCGCGGGGGCCTAACTATAGCACAGATACGCAGTATTTT. V gene TRBV4-2 combines with J gene TRBJ2-3; D might be TRBD2 (7 bases). Trimming stripped 0 bases from V and 0 bases from J, with 22 bases between. The CDR3 runs to 20 residues. Germline values: CDR1 LGHNA, CDR2 YNFKEQ.

A few counts support this clone. This rearrangement joins TRBV6-5 to TRBJ2-7; a weak D match, TRBD1 (6 bases). Germline CDR1 and CDR2: MNHEY and SVGAGI. Trimming took off 4 bases at V and 2 bases at J, with 12 bases between the two ends. The CDR3 length is 14 residues. The CDR3 DNA sequence: TGTGCCAGCAGTTTACACGACAGGACCTACGAGCAGTACTTC. Its translation: CASSLHDRTYEQYF.

This sequence joins TRBV25-1 and TRBJ2-5; 7 bases match TRBD1. After removal of 4 bases from V and 4 bases from J, the junction contained 9 bases not matched to a gene. This CDR3 has 15 residues. Germline lookup yields CDR1 MGHDK and CDR2 SYGVNS. DNA of the CDR3: TGTGCCAGCAGTGCCTCGACAGGGCTGGGAGAGACCCAGTACTTC. Protein sequence: CASSASTGLGETQYF.

The chain couples TRBV5-4 to TRBJ1-2, with 9 bases that match TRBD1. The germline CDR1 and CDR2 sequences are SGHNT and YYREEE (reference sequence). This CDR3 is built from 14 residues. The J segment lost 6 bases and the V segment lost 0 bases, leaving 3 bases of the junction unmatched. The CDR3 bases are TGTGCCAGCAGCTTGGACAGGGGGCAGGATGGCTACACCTTC. Translation gives CASSLDRGQDGYTF.

This clone was seen just once. The CDR3 protein is CASSNFGDTQYF. As DNA, the CDR3 is TGTGCCAGCAGCAACTTTGGAGATACGCAGTATTTT. This rearrangement joins TRBV7-2 to TRBJ2-3; D is unclear. The CDR3 runs to 12 residues. Per germline, CDR1 SGHTA and CDR2 FQGNSA. Trimming took off 5 bases at V and 5 bases at J, with 8 bases between the two ends.